This T cell receptor beta chain was identified in a study of memory CD4+ T cells and cytomegalovirus serostatus. Study in general: Donors were healthy Belgian adults, some 10 CMV seropositive and under 30 seronegative. Overall study results and limits: Median bootstrapped AUC for CMV status was about 0.96 originally, approximately 0.9 US-trained.

The protocol was immunoSEQ multiplex PCR, while the TCRdb copy is restricted to in-frame clones and leaves out a portion. The table includes roughly 60,000 clones, roughly three quarters detected once. Single viable CD3+CD4+CD8-CD45RO+ cells were sorted as the memory CD4+ T cells. After thawing, CD4+ T cells were positively selected. On this clone itself: What it binds is unknown.

Trimming cost V 0 bases and J 5 bases, with 23 bases left between them. This CDR3 has 18 amino acids. Germline CDR1 and CDR2: SGHRS and YFSETQ. The genes are TRBV5-1 and TRBJ1-1; no clear D gene. The sequencing input was memory CD4+ T cells from blood. The receptor comes from an adult in good health and CMV-seronegative. The CDR3 DNA reads TGCGCCAGCAGCTTGGCTCTAGGCGGCGGGGAGCTTATAACTGAAGCTTTCTTT. This encodes CASSLALGGGELITEAFF.